This T cell receptor (beta chain) is drawn from a study of spatial heterogeneity in lung cancer. TCRdb re-called the 5' RACE reads with MiXCR, one entry per CDR3 protein. The sample comprises around 120,000 distinct CDR3 sequences, more than 9% of which are singletons, and about 15% rests with the top ten. Deletions cut 5 bases from V and 8 bases from J, with 21 bases between. The CDR3 length is 15 residues. CDR1 is SNHLY, CDR2 FYNNEI, per germline. The time point here: blood at routine non-recurrence follow-up after resection. Researchers sequenced whole RNA taken from tumor, nontumor lung or frozen PBMC without sorting. This clonotype was seen many times.

Sequencing was performed on PBMCs, taken at follow-up. The gene calls are TRBV2 and TRBJ1-2; D is unclear. This receptor was identified in a male donor with early-stage non-small cell lung cancer. The chain's CDR3 is CASSPTPEIGHGYTF. The CDR3 nucleotides read TGTGCCAGCAGTCCCACCCCAGAGATAGGGCACGGCTACACCTTC.